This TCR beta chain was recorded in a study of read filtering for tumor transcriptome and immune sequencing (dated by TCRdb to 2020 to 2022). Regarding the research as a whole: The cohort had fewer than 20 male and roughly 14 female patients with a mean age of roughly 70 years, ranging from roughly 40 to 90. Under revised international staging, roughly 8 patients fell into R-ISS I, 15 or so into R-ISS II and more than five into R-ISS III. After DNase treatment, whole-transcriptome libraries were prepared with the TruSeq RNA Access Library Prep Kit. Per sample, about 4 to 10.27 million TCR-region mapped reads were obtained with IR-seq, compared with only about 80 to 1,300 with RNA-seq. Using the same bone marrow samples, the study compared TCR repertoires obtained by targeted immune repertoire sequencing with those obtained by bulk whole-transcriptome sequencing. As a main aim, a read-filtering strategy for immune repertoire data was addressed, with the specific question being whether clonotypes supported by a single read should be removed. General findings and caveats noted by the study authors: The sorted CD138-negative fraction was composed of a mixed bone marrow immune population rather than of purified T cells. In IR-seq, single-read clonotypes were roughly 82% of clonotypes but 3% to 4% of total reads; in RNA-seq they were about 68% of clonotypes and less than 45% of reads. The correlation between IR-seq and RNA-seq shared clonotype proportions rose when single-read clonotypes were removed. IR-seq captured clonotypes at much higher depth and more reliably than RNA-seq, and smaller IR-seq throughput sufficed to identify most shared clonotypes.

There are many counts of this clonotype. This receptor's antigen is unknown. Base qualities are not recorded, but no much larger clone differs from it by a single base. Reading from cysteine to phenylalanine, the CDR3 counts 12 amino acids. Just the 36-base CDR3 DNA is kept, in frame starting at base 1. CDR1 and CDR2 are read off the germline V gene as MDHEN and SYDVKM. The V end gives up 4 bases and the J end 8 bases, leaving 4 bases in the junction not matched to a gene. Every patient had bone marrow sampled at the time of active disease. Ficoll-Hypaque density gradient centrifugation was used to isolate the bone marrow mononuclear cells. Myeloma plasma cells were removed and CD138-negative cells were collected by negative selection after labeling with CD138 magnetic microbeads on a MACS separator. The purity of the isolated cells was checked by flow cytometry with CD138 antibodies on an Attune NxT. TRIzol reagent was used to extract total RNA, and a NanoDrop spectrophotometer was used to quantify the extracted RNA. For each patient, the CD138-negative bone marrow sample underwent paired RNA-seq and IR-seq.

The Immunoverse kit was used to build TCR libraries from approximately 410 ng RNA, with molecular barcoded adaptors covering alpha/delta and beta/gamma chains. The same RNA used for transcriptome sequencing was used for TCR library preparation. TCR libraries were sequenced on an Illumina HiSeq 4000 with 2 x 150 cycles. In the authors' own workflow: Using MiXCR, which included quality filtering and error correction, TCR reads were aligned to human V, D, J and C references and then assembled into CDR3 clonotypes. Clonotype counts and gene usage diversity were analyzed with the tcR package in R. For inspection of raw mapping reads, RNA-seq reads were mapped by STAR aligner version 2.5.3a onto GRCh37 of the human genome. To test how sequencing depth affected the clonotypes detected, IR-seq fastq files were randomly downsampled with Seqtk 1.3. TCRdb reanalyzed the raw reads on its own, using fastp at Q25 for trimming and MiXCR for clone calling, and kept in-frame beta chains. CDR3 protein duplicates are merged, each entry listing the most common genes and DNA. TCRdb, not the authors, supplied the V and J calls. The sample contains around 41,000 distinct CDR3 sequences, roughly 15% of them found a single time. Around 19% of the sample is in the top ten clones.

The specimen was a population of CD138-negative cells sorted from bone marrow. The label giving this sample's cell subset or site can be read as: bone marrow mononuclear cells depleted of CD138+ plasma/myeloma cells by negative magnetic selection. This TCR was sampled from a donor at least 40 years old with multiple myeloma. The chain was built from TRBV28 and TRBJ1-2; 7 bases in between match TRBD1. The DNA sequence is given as TGTGCCAGCAGTTCACAGGGGAACGGCTACACCTTC. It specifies CASSSQGNGYTF.